The source of this TCR beta chain is a study of blood T cell repertoires in COVID-19. The wider study: Acute-phase and convalescent COVID-19 samples originated in the United States, Italy and Spain.

The repertoire was sequenced with immunoSEQ multiplex PCR; TCRdb's copy has only in-frame clones and lacks some. The data show roughly 200,000 clones, with about 87% seen just once and more than 2.5% held by the top ten. Germline CDR1 reads SNHLY; CDR2 reads FYNNEI. V lost 8 bases to trimming and J lost 1 base, with 12 bases between them. CDR3 size: 14 residues. Individuals drawn from 20 to 30 US areas were roughly 18 to 89 years old. Recovery meant two consecutive negative NP/OP PCR tests, professional clearance, or resolved symptoms. Sequences were obtained from PBMCs or T cells enriched from blood (not recorded which). The receptor was isolated from a woman between 25 and 40 years old who had recovered from COVID-19. The chain has TRBV2 and TRBJ1-5, with a weak D call TRBD1 (6 bases). The CDR3 sequence is CASSGGGSNQPQHF. The CDR3 DNA reads TGTGCCAGCTCGGGGGGGGGCAGCAATCAGCCCCAGCATTTT. The full variable domain, with the rest looked up from reference TRBV2 and TRBJ1-5, is EPEVTQTPSHQVTQMGQEVILRCVPISNHLYFYWYRQILGQKVEFLVSFYNNEISEKSEIFDDQFSVERPDGSNFTLKIRSTKLEDSAMYFCASSGGGSNQPQHFGDGTRLSIL.